These 2 T cell receptor beta chains were sequenced from one sample in a study of blood T cell repertoires in COVID-19 (TCRdb year 2020). Library method: the immunoSEQ multiplex PCR assay. TCRdb took over this immuneACCESS table, retaining in-frame rearrangements with V and J assigned. Such tables are incomplete; in checked studies, under half of the missing clones stem from an unresolved V gene, and the remainder is unexplained. This sample has around 260,000 clones in its table, and roughly 86% of those were observed once. The ten largest clones capture approximately 4% of the sample. Sequenced: peripheral blood. The receptors were gathered from a man aged 18 to 30 with active or convalescent COVID-19.

The chain links TRBV9 to TRBJ2-7, with D possibly being TRBD1 (6 bases). Germline V gene lookup returns CDR1 SGDLS and CDR2 YYNGEE. The V gene lost 4 bases and the J gene lost 1 base, with 15 bases spanning the gap. The CDR3 runs to 15 residues. The CDR3 coding sequence is TGTGCCAGCAGCCTAGGACCGGGACAATCCTACGAGCAGTACTTC. It translates to CASSLGPGQSYEQYF.

The rearrangement joins TRBV4-1 to TRBJ2-3; maybe TRBD1 (5 bases). The CDR3 has 16 residues. The germline V gene encodes CDR1 MGHRA and CDR2 YSYEKL. V was clipped by 4 bases and J by 2 bases, with 16 bases between them. CDR3 DNA sequence: TGCGCCAGCAGCCTCCCAGGTCAGGGAACCACAGATACGCAGTATTTT. Translated: CASSLPGQGTTDTQYF.